This T cell receptor (beta chain) was found in a study of blood T cell repertoires in COVID-19. Study in general: Sources were T cells, B-cell-depleted T cells, or PBMCs; the material itself was cDNA or gDNA.

As originally analysed: It was from reference gene primer amplification that nucleated cell counts were estimated. Profiling relied on immunoSEQ multiplex PCR, and the TCRdb table lists in-frame clones only, not all of them. From that table come the V and J calls and clone size; the DNA was used to work out D and trimming. The data contain 300,000 or so clones, 87% of them seen just once; the ten biggest clones take up less than 6%. Recruits, aged roughly 18 to 100 years, lived in roughly 22 US areas. Clinical history reported by participants formed the basis on which cohorts were assigned. CDR3 length: 15 residues. V trimming: 4 bases; J trimming: 1 base; junction bases outside the gene matches: 5. Per the germline V gene, CDR1 is LGHDT and CDR2 is YNNKEL (reference sequence).

The sample was PBMCs or T cells enriched from blood (not recorded which). This clonotype was obtained from a woman in her 30s who had recovered from COVID-19. The V and J genes are TRBV3-1 (or the pseudogene TRBV3-2) and TRBJ1-2; 8 bases line up with TRBD1. The CDR3 loop is CASSPRQGNNYGYTF. CDR3 bases: TGTGCCAGCAGCCCCCGACAGGGGAATAACTATGGCTACACCTTC.